Reported below is one TCR beta chain. The antigen is unknown. These data originate in a study of T cell responses to AZD1222 COVID-19 vaccine. Clones were sequenced by immunoSEQ multiplex PCR, and TCRdb holds only the in-frame ones, with some missing. The table records 24,000 or so clones, roughly 84% of them present only once. Study-level results: Possibly, clonal diversity was underestimated; donors were largely white British and included more females. Repertoire sampling happened only post peak T cell response.

The V gene lost 4 bases and the J gene lost 7 bases, with 16 bases spanning the gap. CDR3 length: 15 residues. The germline V gene encodes CDR1 MDHEN and CDR2 SYDVKM. The receptor was derived from an adult who received the AZD1222 COVID-19 vaccine. The rearrangement uses TRBV28 and TRBJ1-4, with D uncertain. The sample was peripheral blood, taken 28 days after the second AZD1222 dose. The DNA for the CDR3 is TGTGCCAGCAGTTCCCCTTCGGGCGAGGGTGAAAAACTGTTTTTT. Translated, it gives CASSSPSGEGEKLFF.